A single sample gave rise to the 9 T cell receptor beta chains below, sequenced in a study of T cells in Graves' hyperthyroidism and ophthalmopathy. There were TCR beta CDR3 regions amplified from RNA transcripts. HTBI primers were used for first-round RT-PCR of the TCR CDR3. MiXCR, applied by TCRdb to the multiplex PCR reads, yields one record per CDR3 protein. Among hundreds of thousands of distinct CDR3 sequences listed, around a sixth were seen once. The sequenced material came from blood. These TCRs come from a woman aged 45-65 years with Graves' hyperthyroidism that later progressed to Graves' ophthalmopathy.

The chain employs TRBV20-1 and TRBJ2-5, with 12 bases identical to TRBD2. CDR1 is DFQATT and CDR2 is SNEGSKA in the germline V gene (reference sequence). After removal of 5 bases from V and 2 bases from J, the junction contained 6 bases not matched to a gene. The CDR3 consists of 15 residues. The DNA for the CDR3 is TGCAGTGCTGACCTAGCGGGGGGGGGACAAGAGACCCAGTACTTC. Translated: CSADLAGGGQETQYF.

There are a few counts of this clonotype. This chain links TRBV19 with TRBJ1-1; D remains ambiguous. The CDR3 has 14 amino acids. Germline CDR1 and CDR2: LNHDA and SQIVND (reference sequence). With 3 bases removed from V and 4 bases from J, the gap between germline ends came to 12 bases. As DNA, the CDR3 is TGTGCCAGTAGTATTGGAGAGTCAGGCACTGAAGCTTTCTTT. The encoded protein is CASSIGESGTEAFF.

This clonotype was detected many times. The V and J genes are TRBV5-6 and TRBJ1-1; a weak D match, TRBD1 (5 bases). This CDR3 region has 14 residues. The germline V and J ends were trimmed by 6 bases and 7 bases, with 19 bases remaining between them. Germline V lookup: CDR1 SGHDT, CDR2 YYEEEE. The CDR3 region is CASIHQGPGSEAFF. The CDR3 DNA follows: TGTGCCAGCATCCATCAGGGCCCGGGTAGTGAAGCTTTCTTT.

This clonotype occurred many times. J is TRBJ2-3 and V is TRBV6-1; no clear D gene. CDR1 is MNHNS and CDR2 is SASEGT in the germline V gene. The CDR3 extends over 16 amino acids. With 0 bases removed from V and 1 base from J, the gap between germline ends came to 11 bases. The CDR3 region is CASSEALMGGTDTQYF. The CDR3 DNA follows: TGTGCCAGCAGTGAAGCGTTAATGGGTGGCACAGATACGCAGTATTTT.

This clonotype showed up many times. The genes are TRBV30 and TRBJ2-1, with 12 nucleotides matching TRBD1. After removal of 4 bases from V and 6 bases from J, the junction contained 7 bases not matched to a gene. CDR1 and CDR2 from the germline V gene are GTSNPN and SVGIG (reference sequence). This CDR3 region has 15 residues. CDR3: CAWNWGQGAGNEQFF. In nucleotides, the CDR3 is TGTGCCTGGAACTGGGGACAGGGGGCGGGCAATGAGCAGTTCTTC.

The chain links TRBV27 to TRBJ1-2; the match to TRBD1 covers 9 bases. The ends lost 4 bases at V and 8 bases at J; junction bases unmatched: 5. The CDR3 loop spans 13 amino acids. Germline CDR1 reads MNHEY; CDR2 reads SMNVEV (reference sequence). CDR3 nucleotides: TGTGCCAGCAGTTCCCGGGACAGGGAAGGCTACACCTTC. It yields the protein CASSSRDREGYTF.

This clonotype was seen ten or more times. The chain links TRBV18 to TRBJ1-5, with a weak D call TRBD1 (5 bases). CDR1 is KGHSH, CDR2 LQKENI, per germline. The CDR3 extends over 14 amino acids. The ends were cut back, 8 bases at V and 3 bases at J, with 14 bases in the middle. DNA of the CDR3: TGTGCCAGCCGCAGGGAGAATAACAATCAGCCCCAGCATTTT. Amino acid sequence: CASRRENNNQPQHF.

This clonotype occurred a few times. The CDR3 is CASSLNRDTGYGYTF. The DNA for the CDR3 is TGTGCCAGCAGCCTAAACAGGGACACTGGGTATGGCTACACCTTC. The chain recombines TRBV4-2 with TRBJ1-2, with D possibly TRBD1 on 6 matching bases. The CDR3 loop spans 15 amino acids. In germline, CDR1 is LGHNA, CDR2 YNFKEQ. Between the trimmed V and J ends, which lost 4 bases and 5 bases, there was a span of 17 bases.

This clonotype was observed many times. The rearrangement uses TRBV3-1 and TRBJ1-2; maybe TRBD1 (6 bases). CDR1 and CDR2 (germline): LGHDT, YNNKEL (reference sequence). The CDR3 extends over 15 amino acids. Trimming removed 3 bases at V and 4 bases at J, with 15 bases between. The chain's CDR3 is CASSHALYRVYGYTF. The CDR3 DNA follows: TGTGCCAGCAGCCACGCCCTGTACAGGGTCTATGGCTACACCTTC.